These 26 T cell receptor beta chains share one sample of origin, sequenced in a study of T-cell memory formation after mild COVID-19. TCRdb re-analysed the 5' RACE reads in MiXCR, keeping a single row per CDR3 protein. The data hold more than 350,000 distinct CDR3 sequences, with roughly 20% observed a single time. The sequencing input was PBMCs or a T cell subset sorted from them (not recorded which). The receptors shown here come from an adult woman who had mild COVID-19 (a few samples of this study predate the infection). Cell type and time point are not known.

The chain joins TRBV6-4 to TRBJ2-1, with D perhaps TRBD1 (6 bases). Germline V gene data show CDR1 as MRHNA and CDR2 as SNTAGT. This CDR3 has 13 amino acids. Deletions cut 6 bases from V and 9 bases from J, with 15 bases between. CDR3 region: CASSDQLGGEQFF. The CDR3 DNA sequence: TGTGCCAGCAGCGACCAACTAGGGGGTGAGCAGTTCTTC.

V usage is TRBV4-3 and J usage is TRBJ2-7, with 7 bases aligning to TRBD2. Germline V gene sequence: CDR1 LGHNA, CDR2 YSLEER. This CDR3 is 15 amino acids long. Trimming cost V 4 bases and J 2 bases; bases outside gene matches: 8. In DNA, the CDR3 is TGCGCCAGCAGCCCCCTTGCTAGCGGACCCTACGAGCAGTACTTC. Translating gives CASSPLASGPYEQYF.

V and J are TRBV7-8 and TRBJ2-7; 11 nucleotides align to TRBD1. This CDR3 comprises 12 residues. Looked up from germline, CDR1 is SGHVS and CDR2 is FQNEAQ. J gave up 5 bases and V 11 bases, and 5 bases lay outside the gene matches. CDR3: CAWGQGVDEQYF. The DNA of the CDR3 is TGTGCCTGGGGACAGGGGGTCGACGAGCAGTACTTC.

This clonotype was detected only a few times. For the CDR3, the DNA is TGTGCCAGCAGCTTCTTCCGGGGAGACACTGAAGCTTTCTTT. This gives the protein CASSFFRGDTEAFF. This chain uses TRBV7-8 with TRBJ1-1; D is ambiguous. The CDR3 spans 14 residues. CDR1 and CDR2 (germline): SGHVS, FQNEAQ. Trimming stripped 3 bases from V and 3 bases from J, with 11 bases between. The whole variable domain, filled in from reference TRBV7-8 and TRBJ1-1, reads GAGVSQSPRYKVAKRGQDVALRCDPISGHVSLFWYQQALGQGPEFLTYFQNEAQLDKSGLPSDRFFAERPEGSVSTLKIQRTQQEDSAVYLCASSFFRGDTEAFFGQGTRLTVV.

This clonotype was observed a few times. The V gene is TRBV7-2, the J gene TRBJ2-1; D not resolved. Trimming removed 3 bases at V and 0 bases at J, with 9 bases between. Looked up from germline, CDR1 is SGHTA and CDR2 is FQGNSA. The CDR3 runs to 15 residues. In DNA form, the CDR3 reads TGTGCCAGCAGCTTTGGGCATGGCTCCTACAATGAGCAGTTCTTC. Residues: CASSFGHGSYNEQFF.

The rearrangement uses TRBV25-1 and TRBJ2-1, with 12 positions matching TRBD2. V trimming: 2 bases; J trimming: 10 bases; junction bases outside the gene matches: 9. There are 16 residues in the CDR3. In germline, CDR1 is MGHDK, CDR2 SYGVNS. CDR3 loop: CASSETSGGPRGEQFF. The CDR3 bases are TGTGCCAGCAGTGAAACTAGCGGGGGGCCGCGCGGGGAGCAGTTCTTC.

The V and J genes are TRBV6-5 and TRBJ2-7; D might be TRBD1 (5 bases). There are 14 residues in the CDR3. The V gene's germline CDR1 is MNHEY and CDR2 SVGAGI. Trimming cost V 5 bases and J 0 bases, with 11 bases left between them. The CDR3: CASSPSRDSYEQYF. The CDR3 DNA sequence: TGTGCCAGCAGTCCCTCCAGGGACTCCTACGAGCAGTACTTC.

This CDR3 reads CASSLERGYSNQPQHF. The CDR3 DNA is TGTGCCAGCAGCTTAGAGAGGGGATATAGCAATCAGCCCCAGCATTTT. This chain uses TRBV7-2 with TRBJ1-5, with TRBD1 as a possible D gene (5 bases). The CDR3 contains 16 residues. From germline, CDR1 is SGHTA and CDR2 FQGNSA. Trimming pared 1 base from V and 0 bases from J, leaving 10 bases between.

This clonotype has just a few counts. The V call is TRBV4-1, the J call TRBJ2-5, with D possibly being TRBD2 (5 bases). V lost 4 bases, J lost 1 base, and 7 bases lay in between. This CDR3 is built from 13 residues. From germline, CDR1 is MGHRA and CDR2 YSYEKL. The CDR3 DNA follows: TGCGCCAGCAGCCGAGGACTCCAAGAGACCCAGTACTTC. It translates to CASSRGLQETQYF.

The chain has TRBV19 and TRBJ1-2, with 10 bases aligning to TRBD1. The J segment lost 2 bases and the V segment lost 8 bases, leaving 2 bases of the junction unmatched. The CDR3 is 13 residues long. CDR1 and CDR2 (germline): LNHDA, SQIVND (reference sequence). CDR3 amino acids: CASGTGENYGYTF. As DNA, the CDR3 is TGTGCCAGTGGGACAGGGGAAAACTATGGCTACACCTTC. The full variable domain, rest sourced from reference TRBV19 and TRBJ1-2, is DGGITQSPKYLFRKEGQNVTLSCEQNLNHDAMYWYRQDPGQGLRLIYYSQIVNDFQKGDIAEGYSVSREKKESFPLTVTSAQKNPTAFYLCASGTGENYGYTFGSGTRLTVV.

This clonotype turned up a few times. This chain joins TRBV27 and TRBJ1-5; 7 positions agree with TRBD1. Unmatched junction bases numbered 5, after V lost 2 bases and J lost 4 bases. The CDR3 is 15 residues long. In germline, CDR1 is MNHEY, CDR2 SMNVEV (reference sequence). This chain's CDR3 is CASSLNRGFNQPQHF. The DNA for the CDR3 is TGTGCCAGCAGTTTAAACAGGGGTTTTAATCAGCCCCAGCATTTT.

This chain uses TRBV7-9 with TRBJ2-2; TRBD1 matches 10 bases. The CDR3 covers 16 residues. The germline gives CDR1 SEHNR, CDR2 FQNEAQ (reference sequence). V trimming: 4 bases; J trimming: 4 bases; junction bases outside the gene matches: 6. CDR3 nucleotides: TGTGCCAGCAGCTCCGGGACAGGGGCTGGCACCGGGGAGCTGTTTTTT. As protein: CASSSGTGAGTGELFF.

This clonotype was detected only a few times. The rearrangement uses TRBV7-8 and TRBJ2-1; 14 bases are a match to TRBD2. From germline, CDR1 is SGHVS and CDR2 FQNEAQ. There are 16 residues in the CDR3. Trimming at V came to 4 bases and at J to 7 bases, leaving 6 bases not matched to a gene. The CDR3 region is CASSSLGTSGSNEQFF. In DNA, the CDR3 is TGTGCCAGCAGCTCCCTCGGGACTAGCGGGAGTAATGAGCAGTTCTTC.

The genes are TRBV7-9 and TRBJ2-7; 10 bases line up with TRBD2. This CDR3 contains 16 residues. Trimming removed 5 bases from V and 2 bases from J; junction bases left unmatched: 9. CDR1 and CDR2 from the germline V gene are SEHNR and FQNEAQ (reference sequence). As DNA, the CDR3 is TGTGCCAGCAGCCCAATAGCGGGAGGATACGCCTACGAGCAGTACTTC. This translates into CASSPIAGGYAYEQYF.

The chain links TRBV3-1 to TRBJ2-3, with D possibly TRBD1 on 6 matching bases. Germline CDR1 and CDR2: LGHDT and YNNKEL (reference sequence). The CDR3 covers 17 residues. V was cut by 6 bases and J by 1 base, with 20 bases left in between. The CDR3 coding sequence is TGTGCCAGCAGTCTAGAGATCCGGGACACTCGCACAGATACGCAGTATTTT. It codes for CASSLEIRDTRTDTQYF.

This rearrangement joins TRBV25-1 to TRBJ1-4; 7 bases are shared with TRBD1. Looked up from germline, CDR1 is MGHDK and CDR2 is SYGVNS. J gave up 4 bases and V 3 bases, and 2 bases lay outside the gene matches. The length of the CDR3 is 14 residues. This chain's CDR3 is CASSEGTVNEKLFF. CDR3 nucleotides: TGTGCCAGCAGTGAGGGGACAGTTAATGAAAAACTGTTTTTT.

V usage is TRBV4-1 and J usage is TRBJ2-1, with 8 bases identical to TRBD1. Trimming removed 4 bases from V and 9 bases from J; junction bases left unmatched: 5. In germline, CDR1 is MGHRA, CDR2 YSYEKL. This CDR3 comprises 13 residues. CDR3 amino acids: CASSRTTGAEQFF. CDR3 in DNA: TGCGCCAGCAGCCGCACGACAGGGGCTGAGCAGTTCTTC.

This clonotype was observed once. In nucleotides, the CDR3 is TGCGCCAGCAGCACGGGACAGTTGGTCACTGAAGCTTTCTTT. It translates to CASSTGQLVTEAFF. The V call is TRBV5-1, the J call TRBJ1-1; 7 nucleotides align to TRBD1. There are 14 residues in the CDR3. Trimming removed 4 bases from V and 4 bases from J; junction bases left unmatched: 7. The germline V gene encodes CDR1 SGHRS and CDR2 YFSETQ.

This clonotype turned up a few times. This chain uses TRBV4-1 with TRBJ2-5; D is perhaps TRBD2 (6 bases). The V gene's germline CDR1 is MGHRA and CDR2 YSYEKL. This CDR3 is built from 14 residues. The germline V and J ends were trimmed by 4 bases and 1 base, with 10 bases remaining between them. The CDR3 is CASSPRTIQETQYF. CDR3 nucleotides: TGCGCCAGCAGCCCTCGGACTATCCAAGAGACCCAGTACTTC.

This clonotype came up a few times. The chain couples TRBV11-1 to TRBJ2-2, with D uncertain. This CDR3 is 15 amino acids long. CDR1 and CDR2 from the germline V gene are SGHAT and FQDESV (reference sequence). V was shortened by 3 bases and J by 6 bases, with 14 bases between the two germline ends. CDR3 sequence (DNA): TGTGCCAGCAGCTTGGCTATTACCGGGCCCGGGGAGCTGTTTTTT. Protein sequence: CASSLAITGPGELFF.

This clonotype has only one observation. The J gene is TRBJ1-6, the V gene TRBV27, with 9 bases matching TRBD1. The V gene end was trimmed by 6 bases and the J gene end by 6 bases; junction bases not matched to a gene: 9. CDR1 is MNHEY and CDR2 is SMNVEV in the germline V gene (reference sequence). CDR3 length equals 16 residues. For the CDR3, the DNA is TGTGCCAGCAGACCGCTTGCGGGACAGGGTAATTCACCCCTCCACTTT. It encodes CASRPLAGQGNSPLHF.

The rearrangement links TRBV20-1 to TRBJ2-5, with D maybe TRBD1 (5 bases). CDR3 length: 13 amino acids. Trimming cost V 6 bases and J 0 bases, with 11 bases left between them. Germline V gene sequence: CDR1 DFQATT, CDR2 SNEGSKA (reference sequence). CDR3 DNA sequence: TGCAGTGCGTCCAGGGTATACCAAGAGACCCAGTACTTC. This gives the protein CSASRVYQETQYF.

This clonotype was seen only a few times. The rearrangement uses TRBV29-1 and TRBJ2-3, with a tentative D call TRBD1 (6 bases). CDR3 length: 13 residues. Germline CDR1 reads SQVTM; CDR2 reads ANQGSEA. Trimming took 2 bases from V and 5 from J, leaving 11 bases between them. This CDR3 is CSVERQTGDTQYF. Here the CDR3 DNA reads TGCAGCGTTGAACGCCAGACAGGAGATACGCAGTATTTT.

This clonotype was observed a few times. The CDR3 nucleotides are TGTGCCAGCAGAACCACAGGGAATGAAAAACTGTTTTTT. Translating gives CASRTTGNEKLFF. This chain joins TRBV6-6 and TRBJ1-4; a weak D match, TRBD1 (6 bases). V was shortened by 6 bases and J by 5 bases, with 10 bases between the two germline ends. Germline V gene sequence: CDR1 MNHNY, CDR2 SVGAGI (reference sequence). The CDR3 runs 13 residues.

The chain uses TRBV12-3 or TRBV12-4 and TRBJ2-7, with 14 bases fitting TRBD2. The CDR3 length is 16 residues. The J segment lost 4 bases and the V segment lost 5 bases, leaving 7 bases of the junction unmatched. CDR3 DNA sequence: TGTGCCAGCAGTGATCCCGGGACTAGCGGGAGTTACGAGCAGTACTTC. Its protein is CASSDPGTSGSYEQYF.

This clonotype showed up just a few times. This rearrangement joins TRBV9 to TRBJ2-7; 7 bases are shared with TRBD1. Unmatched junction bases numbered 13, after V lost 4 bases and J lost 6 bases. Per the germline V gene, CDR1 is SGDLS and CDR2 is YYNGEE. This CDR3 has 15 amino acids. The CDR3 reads CASSLGTAGPIEQYF. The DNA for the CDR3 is TGTGCCAGCAGCCTAGGGACAGCTGGGCCCATCGAGCAGTACTTC. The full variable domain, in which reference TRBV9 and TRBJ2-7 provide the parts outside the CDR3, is DSGVTQTPKHLITATGQRVTLRCSPRSGDLSVYWYQQSLDQGLQFLIQYYNGEERAKGNILERFSAQQFPDLHSELNLSSLELGDSALYFCASSLGTAGPIEQYFGPGTRLTVT.